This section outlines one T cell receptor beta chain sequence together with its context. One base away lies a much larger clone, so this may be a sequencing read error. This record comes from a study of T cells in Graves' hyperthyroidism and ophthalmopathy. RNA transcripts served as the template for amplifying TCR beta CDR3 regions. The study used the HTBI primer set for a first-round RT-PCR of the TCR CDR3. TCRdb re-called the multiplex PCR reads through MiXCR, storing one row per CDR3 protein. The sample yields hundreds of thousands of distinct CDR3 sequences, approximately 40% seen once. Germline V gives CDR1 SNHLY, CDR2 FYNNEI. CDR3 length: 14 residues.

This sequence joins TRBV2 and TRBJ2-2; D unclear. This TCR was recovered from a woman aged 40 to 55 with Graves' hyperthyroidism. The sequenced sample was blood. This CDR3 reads CASSEVGYTRELFF. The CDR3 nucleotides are TGTGCCAGCAGTGAAGTGGGTTACACCAGGGAGCTGTTTTTT. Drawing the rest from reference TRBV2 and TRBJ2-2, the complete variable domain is EPEVTQTPSHQVTQMGQEVILRCVPISNHLYFYWYRQILGQKVEFLVSFYNNEISEKSEIFDDQFSVERPDGSNFTLKIRSTKLEDSAMYFCASSEVGYTRELFFGEGSRLTVL.